The clone carrying this T cell receptor (beta chain) was observed a handful of times. Its antigen is unknown. The CDR3 sequence is 17 residues long. V dropped 4 bases and J dropped 11 bases, with 29 bases sitting between them. Per germline, CDR1 SGHVS and CDR2 FQNEAQ. TCRdb re-called the PCR reads with MiXCR, one entry per CDR3 protein. The data contain 9,000 to 13,000 distinct CDR3 sequences, roughly 63% of them singletons. Indicated time point: after preoperative PTX-NDP chemotherapy. The sample is drawn from a study of esophageal squamous cell carcinoma under preoperative chemotherapy. Whole-study findings and limits: After treatment, tumor-infiltrating lymphocytes seemed to come partly from incoming peripheral T cells, not only local changes.

This material was obtained from a patient given preoperative chemotherapy. The rearrangement links TRBV7-8 to TRBJ2-5; a weak D match, TRBD1 (6 bases). This clonotype originated in a human donor with esophageal squamous cell carcinoma. The donor label of this sample is uncertain. CDR3 DNA sequence: TGTGCCAGCAGCTCCCTAGGGGGTGTAGGACGCAGGAATGAGCAGTACTTC. Its protein is CASSSLGGVGRRNEQYF.